Reported below is one T cell receptor beta chain. This sample was taken from a study of blood T cell repertoires in COVID-19. As for the study in general: T cells, B-cell-depleted T cells, or PBMCs supplied cDNA or gDNA.

V shed 7 bases, J shed 7 bases, and the junction held 7 bases outside the gene matches. The CDR3 length is 14 residues. Germline V gene data show CDR1 as MNHEY and CDR2 as SVGEGT. Original processing notes: Nucleated cell number was recorded as an estimate derived from reference gene primer amplification. Profiled with immunoSEQ multiplex PCR; TCRdb holds only in-frame clones, not every one. D and trimming were read from the DNA, whereas the V and J calls and clone size are those reported in that table. Of about 90,000 clones detected, approximately 92% appear once; the ten largest clones hold approximately 6%.

This chain connects TRBV6-2 or TRBV6-3 to TRBJ1-6; TRBD1 matches at 7 bases. Sequencing was carried out using peripheral blood. This receptor was identified in a woman in her sixties with active COVID-19. Here the CDR3 reads CASNPQGENSPLHF. DNA of the CDR3: TGTGCCAGCAACCCGCAGGGGGAGAATTCACCCCTCCACTTT.